The clone carrying this TCR beta chain was seen only a few times. The antigen is undetermined. This CDR3 region has 15 residues. V dropped 4 bases and J dropped 9; count of bases not matched to a gene: 6. Looked up from germline, CDR1 is SGHVS and CDR2 is FNYEAQ. This sample's time point: blood at routine non-recurrence follow-up after resection. The input material, whole RNA from tumor, nontumor lung or frozen PBMC, was sequenced unsorted. This sample stems from a study of spatial heterogeneity in lung cancer. Looking at the study overall: Sequences of the beta chain were consistently detected in greater numbers than alpha-chain sequences. Findings of the study overall: Expanded tumor TCRs that were ubiquitous appeared in blood more at resection than follow-up.

TCRdb reprocessed the 5' RACE reads with MiXCR, giving one entry per CDR3 protein. The data hold under 150,000 distinct CDR3 sequences, with 10% to 15% observed a single time. The chain joins TRBV7-6 to TRBJ2-3; 14 bases map to TRBD2. This sequence originates from a male donor with early-stage non-small cell lung cancer. The sample consisted of PBMCs, taken at follow-up. This chain's CDR3 is CASSSGLAGGPTQYF. The CDR3 nucleotides read TGTGCCAGCAGCTCCGGACTAGCGGGGGGCCCCACGCAGTATTTT.